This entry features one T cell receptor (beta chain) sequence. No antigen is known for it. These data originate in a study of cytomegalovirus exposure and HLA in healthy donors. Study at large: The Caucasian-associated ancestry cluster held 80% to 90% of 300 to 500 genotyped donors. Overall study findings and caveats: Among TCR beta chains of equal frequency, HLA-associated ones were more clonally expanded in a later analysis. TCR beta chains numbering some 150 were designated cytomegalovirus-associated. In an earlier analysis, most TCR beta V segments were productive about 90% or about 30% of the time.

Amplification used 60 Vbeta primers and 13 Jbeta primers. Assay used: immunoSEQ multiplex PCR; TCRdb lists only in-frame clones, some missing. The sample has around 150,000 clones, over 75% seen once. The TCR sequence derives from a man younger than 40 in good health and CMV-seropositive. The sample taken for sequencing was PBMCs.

CDR3 sequence (DNA): TGTGCCAGCAGCTTTGGGGAGCATCAGCCCCAGCATTTT. Encoded protein: CASSFGEHQPQHF. The chain links TRBV11-2 to TRBJ1-5, with D unclear. Germline-derived CDR1 and CDR2 are SGHAT and FQNNGV. The CDR3 sequence is 13 residues long. V lost 3 bases to trimming and J lost 5 bases, with 8 bases between them.